The table lists the clone carrying this T cell receptor (beta chain) with a count of one. Antigen unknown. This could be a read error, since a much larger clone is one nucleotide away. The CDR3 extends over 15 amino acids. RNA isolated from unsorted whole blood supplied the blood RNA, with germline DNA also extracted. The sample originates from a study of tumor-infiltrating lymphocytes in primary liver carcinoma. The overall study: Subjects presented with primary liver carcinoma managed by surgical resection. Samples returned roughly 3.5 to 7.13 million productive TCRbeta reads, a yield that was similar across tissue types. Study-wide findings and caveats: Tumors carried a top-250-clone fraction significantly exceeding that of blood (p = 0.039).

The authors made TCR beta cDNA from roughly 480 ng total RNA with a constant-region primer. TCR beta libraries came from three nested multiplex PCR rounds using slightly modified ARM-PCR. The first two PCR rounds used TRBV1-TRBV30 primers with a Cbeta primer, about 9 cycles each. A single record per CDR3 protein comes from TCRdb applying MiXCR to the multiplex PCR reads. The sample consists of 330,000 or so distinct CDR3 sequences, roughly 61% of them appearing once. This sequence originates from a man aged 35-49 years with primary liver carcinoma and hepatitis B virus infection. The sample comprised peripheral blood. The V and J genes are TRBV12-3 or TRBV12-4 and TRBJ2-2; 7 bases are shared with TRBD2. The CDR3 spells CAGSLSGGGTGELFF. For the CDR3, the DNA is TGTGCCGGCAGTTTGTCGGGAGGAGGCACCGGGGAGCTGTTTTTT.